The rows below give T cell receptor beta chains drawn from one sample of a study of cytomegalovirus exposure and HLA in healthy donors. Here immunoSEQ multiplex PCR was the method, and the copy in TCRdb shows in-frame clones only, minus some. The repertoire holds 200,000 or so clones, with approximately 80% as singletons. Sequences were obtained from PBMCs. These receptors came from a man aged 30 to 39 in good health and CMV-seronegative. CDR3s include the opening cysteine and the closing phenylalanine or tryptophan. Each record gives: clone size, V gene, J gene, D gene, CDR3 protein, CDR3 DNA. A D gene is named only where the DNA matches it firmly. Clone size is shown for a subset of rows, as once, few, many or a class of expanded clone.

>-|TRBV4-1|TRBJ2-7|-
CASSSLPQATFPYEQYF
TGCGCCAGCAGCTCCCTACCACAGGCGACGTTTCCCTACGAGCAGTACTTC
>-|TRBV6-5|TRBJ1-6|TRBD1
CASSRQGQDLHF
TGTGCCAGCAGCCGCCAGGGACAGGACCTCCACTTT
>few|TRBV6-1|TRBJ1-1|-
CASSVRTAVEAFF
TGTGCCAGCAGTGTGCGGACAGCCGTTGAAGCTTTCTTT
>-|TRBV6-6|TRBJ2-1|-
CASSGLKWNEQFF
TGTGCCAGCTCTGGACTTAAGTGGAATGAGCAGTTCTTC
>-|TRBV7-7|TRBJ2-1|TRBD2
CASSPAGLAGGRGEQFF
TGTGCTAGCAGCCCTGCTGGACTAGCGGGGGGGAGGGGTGAGCAGTTCTTC
>-|TRBV7-8|TRBJ1-2|-
CASTPDSQGRGYTF
TGTGCCAGCACCCCGGACAGCCAGGGTCGCGGCTACACCTTC
>-|TRBV6-1|TRBJ1-5|-
CASSLHYGQPQHF
TGTGCCAGCAGCCTCCACTACGGTCAGCCCCAGCATTTT
>-|TRBV4-3|TRBJ1-2|TRBD1
CASSQDRTGGGNGYTF
TGCGCCAGCAGCCAAGACAGGACAGGGGGAGGAAATGGCTACACCTTC
>once|TRBV19|TRBJ2-1|-
CASSDTYNEQFF
TGTGCCAGTAGTGACACTTACAATGAGCAGTTCTTC
>-|TRBV5-1|TRBJ2-2|TRBD1
CASSLLGQGMWAGELFF
TGCGCCAGCAGCTTGCTGGGACAGGGGATGTGGGCCGGGGAGCTGTTTTTT
>-|TRBV9|TRBJ2-7|-
CASSVGVENYEQYF
TGTGCCAGCAGCGTAGGTGTGGAGAACTACGAGCAGTACTTC
>-|TRBV18|TRBJ2-5|TRBD1
CASSPNRGETQYF
TGTGCCAGCTCACCAAACAGGGGGGAGACCCAGTACTTC
>-|TRBV7-9|TRBJ1-2|TRBD1
CASSRLSGGNYGYTF
TGTGCCAGCAGCCGTCTATCAGGGGGCAACTATGGTTACACCTTC
>once|TRBV7-8|TRBJ1-2|-
CASSSLRGSYGYTF
TGTGCCAGCAGCTCACTACGGGGAAGCTATGGCTACACCTTC
>-|TRBV5-3|TRBJ1-5|TRBD1
CARSIDRENNQPQHF
TGTGCCAGAAGCATTGACAGGGAAAACAATCAGCCCCAGCATTTT
>-|TRBV6-5|TRBJ1-2|TRBD1
CASSPTGGAYGYTF
TGTGCCAGCAGCCCGACAGGGGGAGCCTATGGCTACACCTTC
>-|TRBV6-5|TRBJ2-2|-
CASSYQVDTGELFF
TGTGCCAGCAGTTACCAGGTCGACACCGGGGAGCTGTTTTTT
>-|TRBV4-1|TRBJ2-6|-
CASSHTGSQVSGANVLTF
TGCGCCAGCAGCCACACGGGGTCGCAGGTCTCTGGGGCCAACGTCCTGACTTTC
>once|TRBV7-9|TRBJ2-1|-
CASSLAIRVLYNEQFF
TGTGCCAGCAGCTTAGCAATCAGGGTGCTCTACAATGAGCAGTTCTTC
>-|TRBV28|TRBJ1-2|-
CASSPTPGKASSGYTF
TGTGCCAGCAGTCCCACCCCGGGGAAGGCGTCTTCTGGCTACACCTTC
>-|TRBV7-2|TRBJ2-1|-
CASSLIGAAYNEQFF
TGTGCCAGCAGCTTAATCGGAGCAGCCTACAATGAGCAGTTCTTC
>few|TRBV6-6|TRBJ2-7|-
CASKTSSYEQYF
TGTGCCAGTAAAACTAGCTCCTACGAGCAGTACTTC
>-|TRBV5-1|TRBJ1-6|TRBD1
CASSLGGTGNSSPLHF
TGCGCCAGCAGCTTGGGGGGGACAGGGAATAGTTCACCCCTCCACTTT